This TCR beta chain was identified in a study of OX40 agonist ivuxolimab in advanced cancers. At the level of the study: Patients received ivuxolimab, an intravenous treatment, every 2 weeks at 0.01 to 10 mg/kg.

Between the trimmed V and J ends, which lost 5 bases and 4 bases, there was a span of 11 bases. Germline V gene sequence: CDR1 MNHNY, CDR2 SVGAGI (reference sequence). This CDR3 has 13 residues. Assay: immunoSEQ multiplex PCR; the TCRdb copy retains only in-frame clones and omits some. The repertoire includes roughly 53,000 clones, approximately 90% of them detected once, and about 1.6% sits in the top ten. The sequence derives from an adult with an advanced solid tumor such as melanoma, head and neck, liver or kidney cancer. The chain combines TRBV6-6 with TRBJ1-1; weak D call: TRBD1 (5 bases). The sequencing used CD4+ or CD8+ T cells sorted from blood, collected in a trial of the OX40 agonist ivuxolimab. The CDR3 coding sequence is TGTGCCAGCAGTCTAGGGGTCGGCACTGAAGCTTTCTTT. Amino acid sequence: CASSLGVGTEAFF.